Listed here are 10 T cell receptor beta chains from one sample, sequenced in a study of blood T cell repertoires in COVID-19 (dated by TCRdb to the early 2020s). Library generation was performed with the immunoSEQ multiplex PCR assay. TCRdb re-hosts the immuneACCESS table, in-frame sequences only. Its copies lack some clones; in the studies checked, an unresolved V gene accounts for under half of them, and the cause for the rest is not known. This sample has roughly 200,000 clones in its table, and roughly 89% of those were observed once. The biggest ten clones account for 6.2% of the sample. What was sequenced was peripheral blood. These receptors originate from a man between 60 and 75 years old who had recovered from COVID-19.

The J gene is TRBJ2-7, the V gene TRBV15; possibly TRBD2 for D (7 bases). This CDR3 contains 17 residues. Trimming removed 0 bases at V and 7 bases at J, with 22 bases between. The V gene's germline CDR1 is LNHNV and CDR2 YYDKDF (reference sequence). CDR3 residues: CATSRDGLGGGEREQYF. CDR3 nucleotides: TGTGCCACCAGCAGAGATGGCCTGGGGGGGGGCGAGAGGGAGCAGTACTTC.

This chain joins TRBV2 and TRBJ2-7; the D gene is possibly TRBD2 (5 bases). Germline-derived CDR1 and CDR2 are SNHLY and FYNNEI. The V end was cut by 6 bases, the J end by 3 bases, with 15 bases between. The CDR3 totals 14 residues. The CDR3 protein is CASRMDSVVYEQYF. DNA of the CDR3: TGTGCCAGCAGGATGGACTCTGTTGTCTACGAGCAGTACTTC.

The chain employs TRBV28 and TRBJ1-1; D is perhaps TRBD1 (6 bases). This CDR3 spans 14 amino acids. The V end lost 2 bases, the J end lost 3 bases, and 10 bases lay between the germline ends. Germline CDR1 is MDHEN and CDR2 is SYDVKM. CDR3 bases: TGTGCCAGCAGTTTAGGGGGCTCGTACACTGAAGCTTTCTTT. Its protein is CASSLGGSYTEAFF.

V and J are TRBV6-6 and TRBJ2-2; a possible D gene is TRBD2 (5 bases). The V end lost 2 bases, the J end lost 7 bases, and 14 bases lay between the germline ends. Germline loops: CDR1 MNHNY, CDR2 SVGAGI (reference sequence). The CDR3 runs 15 residues. Here the CDR3 DNA reads TGTGCCAGCAGTTACGGGAGCGATGCGGGCGGGGAGCTGTTTTTT. Protein product: CASSYGSDAGGELFF.

The chain uses TRBV28 and TRBJ2-7, with D possibly matching TRBD2 (5 bases). The CDR3 spans 12 residues. CDR1 and CDR2 from the germline V gene are MDHEN and SYDVKM. With 7 bases removed from V and 2 bases from J, the gap between germline ends came to 9 bases. This CDR3 is CASTGVTYEQYF. In DNA form, the CDR3 reads TGTGCCAGCACCGGGGTTACCTACGAGCAGTACTTC. Drawing the rest from reference TRBV28 and TRBJ2-7, the complete variable domain is DVKVTQSSRYLVKRTGEKVFLECVQDMDHENMFWYRQDPGLGLRLIYFSYDVKMKEKGDIPEGYSVSREKKERFSLILESASTNQTSMYLCASTGVTYEQYFGPGTRLTVT.

The V call is TRBV5-6, the J call TRBJ1-5, with TRBD1 matching over 9 bases. Trimming cost V 3 bases and J 12 bases; bases outside gene matches: 7. Germline V CDR1 and CDR2: SGHDT, YYEEEE. The CDR3 has 13 amino acids. Here the CDR3 reads CASSYRDRDRQHF. The DNA for the CDR3 is TGTGCCAGCAGCTACCGGGACAGGGATCGCCAGCATTTT.

V is TRBV7-9 and J is TRBJ2-3; TRBD1 aligns across 7 bases. Germline trimming cut 5 bases from V and 4 bases from J; bases unmatched to any gene: 6. This CDR3 is built from 14 residues. Per germline, CDR1 SEHNR and CDR2 FQNEAQ (reference sequence). The CDR3 sequence: CASSGRDSPDTQYF. The CDR3, as DNA: TGTGCCAGCAGCGGACGGGACAGCCCAGATACGCAGTATTTT.

This chain links TRBV19 with TRBJ1-2; 7 nucleotides line up with TRBD1. V shed 8 bases and J 6 bases; nucleotides not matched to a gene: 9. Germline-derived CDR1 and CDR2 are LNHDA and SQIVND (reference sequence). This CDR3 is 13 amino acids long. The CDR3 DNA reads as TGTGCCAGTTCTATGGGGACAGCTAATGGCTACACCTTC. This encodes CASSMGTANGYTF.

This clone was detected a few times. The chain joins TRBV5-1 to TRBJ1-1; D is possibly TRBD1 (5 bases). The CDR3 covers 15 residues. Looked up from germline, CDR1 is SGHRS and CDR2 is YFSETQ. V lost 0 bases, J lost 1 base, and 10 bases lay in between. The CDR3 bases are TGCGCCAGCAGCTTGGAGATGGGGGGGAACACTGAAGCTTTCTTT. Translation gives CASSLEMGGNTEAFF.

The genes are TRBV5-1 and TRBJ2-7, with D possibly being TRBD2 (5 bases). The CDR3 is 13 amino acids. The V gene's germline CDR1 is SGHRS and CDR2 YFSETQ. Trimming shortened V by 0 bases and J by 2 bases, and 6 bases separated the two germline ends. CDR3 DNA sequence: TGCGCCAGCAGCTTGGCCGGGACCTACGAGCAGTACTTC. This sequence encodes CASSLAGTYEQYF.